Here is one TCR beta chain with its context. The antigen this receptor binds is unknown. Compared with germline, one end of the junction differs, possibly owing to a read error. The record originates from a study of blood T cell repertoires in COVID-19 (dated by TCRdb to 2019 to 2021). In the study overall: Collaborator samples came from the United States, Italy and Spain and covered acute and convalescent phases of COVID-19. The prospective study material was composed of cDNA or gDNA derived from T cells, B-cell-depleted T cells, or PBMCs. The dataset comprised deeply sampled blood TCRbeta repertoires from subjects exposed to, actively infected with, or recovered from COVID-19. A freely available public database, intended as a resource for researchers studying the immune response to SARS-CoV-2, is where the repertoires were released. Samples were obtained from the ongoing ImmuneRACE study (first 160 participants) and from about 1,300 subjects provided by 6 global collaborators. The sample metadata nearly always contained a de-identified subject ID, COVID-19 status, age in years and sex. Where available, HLA class I and class II types were obtained from metadata supplied by the sample provider rather than from assay-based typing.

General findings and caveats noted by the study authors: Clinical and demographic metadata were provided uncurated, with the amount varying by source and participant.

The immunoSEQ Assay, a bias-controlled multiplex PCR, was used to amplify TCRbeta CDR3 regions from genomic DNA. The authors processed their data as follows. Nucleated cell counts per sample were estimated from amplification of reference gene primers within the assay. To quantify the absolute abundance of each unique TCRbeta CDR3 rearrangement, sequence reads were collapsed and filtered. For each sample, productive Simpson clonality was calculated by taking the square root of Simpson's diversity index across productive rearrangements. As stored in TCRdb, this immuneACCESS dataset retains in-frame rearrangements with V and J assigned. A fraction of the clones does not appear; measured against another copy, unresolved V genes explain less than half of the discrepancy, and the remainder lacks a known reason. V, J and clone size are those of that table, while D and trimming were read from the DNA. The sample table records around 140,000 clones; about four fifths of these occur just once. The ten top clones hold approximately 4.6% of the sample.

CDR1 and CDR2 are read off the germline V gene (reference sequence) as SSHAT and FNYEAQ. Including cysteine and phenylalanine, the CDR3 has 15 amino acids. The DNA shown is the 45-base CDR3, in frame from base 1. Whole blood was collected in K2EDTA tubes by collaborating institutions according to the institutions' own protocols. For TCRbeta analysis, collaborators shipped samples in one of three forms: frozen whole blood, isolated PBMCs, or DNA extracted from either of those sample types. Recombination connected TRBV7-7 to TRBJ2-1; a tentative D call is TRBD1 (6 bases match). The material sequenced was peripheral blood. This receptor was taken from a human donor in a cohort sampled during active COVID-19. The encoded CDR3 is CASSLGTSSYNEQFF. The DNA is TGTGCTAGCAGCTTAGGGACAAGCTCCTACAATGAGCAGTTCTTC.